A selection of T cell receptor beta chains follows, all from one sample in a study of PD-1 blockade in classical Hodgkin lymphoma. The table came from immunoSEQ multiplex PCR; TCRdb's copy has only in-frame clones and leaves some out. There are over 75,000 clones in the sample; 90% occur only once, and 2.5% to 3.5% lies in the top ten. Sequences were derived from peripheral blood mononuclear cells (PBMCs), sampled before the fourth cycle of nivolumab. The source of these receptors is a human donor with classical Hodgkin lymphoma. Each CDR3 is given with its conserved first and last residue. The order of the fields is D gene, clone size, V gene, J gene, CDR3 protein, CDR3 DNA. A D gene is named only where the DNA matches it firmly. The size entry is marked missing in some rows and otherwise reads once, few, many or a size class.

D: TRBD1
size: -
V: TRBV2
J: TRBJ1-2
CDR3: CASSNRDRGPYGYTF
DNA: TGTGCCAGCAGTAACCGGGACAGGGGCCCCTATGGCTACACCTTC

D: -
size: -
V: TRBV5-6
J: TRBJ2-7
CDR3: CASSLGRGEQYF
DNA: TGTGCCAGCAGCTTGGGGAGGGGCGAGCAGTACTTC

D: -
size: once
V: TRBV4-3
J: TRBJ1-2
CDR3: CASSQGWEVGGYTF
DNA: TGCGCCAGCAGCCAAGGGTGGGAGGTTGGCGGCTACACCTTC

D: TRBD2
size: -
V: TRBV18
J: TRBJ2-5
CDR3: CASSPPPGGGKETQYF
DNA: TGTGCCAGCTCACCACCGCCCGGGGGGGGGAAAGAGACCCAGTACTTC

D: -
size: -
V: TRBV5-1
J: TRBJ1-3
CDR3: CASSLVGQGVSGNTIYF
DNA: TGCGCCAGCAGCTTGGTAGGCCAGGGAGTATCTGGAAACACCATATATTTT

D: -
size: -
V: TRBV20-1
J: TRBJ2-7
CDR3: CSARGKGEQYF
DNA: TGCAGTGCTAGAGGCAAAGGGGAGCAGTACTTC

D: -
size: -
V: TRBV7-6
J: TRBJ2-7
CDR3: CASSLGPGTYEQYF
DNA: TGTGCCAGCAGCTTAGGTCCAGGGACCTACGAGCAGTACTTC

D: TRBD1
size: -
V: TRBV7-2
J: TRBJ2-7
CDR3: CASSRMGTGGNEQYF
DNA: TGTGCCAGCAGCAGAATGGGGACAGGGGGGAACGAGCAGTACTTC

D: TRBD2
size: -
V: TRBV9
J: TRBJ2-3
CDR3: CASSPILAGSADTQYF
DNA: TGTGCCAGCAGCCCGATACTAGCGGGGAGCGCGGATACGCAGTATTTT

D: TRBD2
size: once
V: TRBV7-3
J: TRBJ2-1
CDR3: CASSSSGGAYNEQFF
DNA: TGTGCCAGCAGCTCGAGCGGGGGGGCATACAATGAGCAGTTCTTC

D: -
size: -
V: TRBV6-1
J: TRBJ2-3
CDR3: CASSEDGLVKDTQYF
DNA: TGTGCCAGCAGTGAAGACGGGCTAGTAAAAGATACGCAGTATTTT

D: -
size: -
V: TRBV5-1
J: TRBJ2-7
CDR3: CASSFGAAISYEQYF
DNA: TGCGCCAGCAGCTTTGGAGCGGCAATCTCCTACGAGCAGTACTTC

D: TRBD1
size: -
V: TRBV6-5
J: TRBJ2-2
CDR3: CASSRQGIGAGELFF
DNA: TGTGCCAGCAGTCGACAGGGTATAGGGGCCGGGGAGCTGTTTTTT

D: -
size: -
V: TRBV30
J: TRBJ1-3
CDR3: CAWSHLGSGNTIYF
DNA: TGTGCCTGGAGTCACCTCGGCTCTGGAAACACCATATATTTT

D: TRBD2
size: -
V: TRBV6-6
J: TRBJ2-7
CDR3: CASSRTGLAGYEQYF
DNA: TGTGCCAGCAGTCGAACCGGACTAGCGGGGTACGAGCAGTACTTC

D: -
size: -
V: TRBV25-1
J: TRBJ1-2
CDR3: CASSESPGPGWAGYTF
DNA: TGTGCCAGCAGTGAATCGCCTGGGCCAGGGTGGGCTGGCTACACCTTC

D: TRBD1
size: -
V: TRBV6-5
J: TRBJ2-7
CDR3: CASRIRTGTAYEQYF
DNA: TGTGCCAGCAGAATACGGACAGGGACAGCCTACGAGCAGTACTTC

D: -
size: once
V: TRBV28
J: TRBJ1-2
CDR3: CAAVLGGGYTF
DNA: TGTGCCGCAGTTTTGGGGGGTGGCTACACCTTC

D: TRBD2
size: -
V: TRBV28
J: TRBJ2-2
CDR3: CATLRGDIGELFF
DNA: TGTGCCACACTCCGGGGGGATATCGGGGAGCTGTTTTTT

D: -
size: -
V: TRBV19
J: TRBJ2-5
CDR3: CASNQGLQQETQYF
DNA: TGTGCCAGTAACCAAGGATTACAGCAAGAGACCCAGTACTTC

D: -
size: -
V: TRBV27
J: TRBJ2-1
CDR3: CASSLSNGRAYNEQFF
DNA: TGTGCCAGCAGTTTATCGAACGGCAGGGCCTACAATGAGCAGTTCTTC

D: -
size: -
V: TRBV7-3
J: TRBJ2-1
CDR3: CASSPLGFGDNEQFF
DNA: TGTGCCAGCAGCCCCCTAGGTTTTGGGGACAATGAGCAGTTCTTC

D: -
size: -
V: TRBV9
J: TRBJ1-1
CDR3: CASSAHTRSATEAFF
DNA: TGTGCCAGCAGCGCTCACACCAGGTCGGCCACTGAAGCTTTCTTT

D: -
size: few
V: TRBV27
J: TRBJ2-6
CDR3: CASSLYPDLPGANVLTF
DNA: TGTGCCAGCAGTTTATACCCGGATCTACCTGGGGCCAACGTCCTGACTTTC

D: -
size: -
V: TRBV9
J: TRBJ2-3
CDR3: CASSFDLSDTQYF
DNA: TGTGCCAGCAGCTTCGACCTGTCGGATACGCAGTATTTT

D: -
size: -
V: TRBV21-1
J: TRBJ1-1
CDR3: CASKKTRSSVSTEAFF
DNA: TGTGCCAGCAAAAAAACCCGGAGCTCCGTGAGCACTGAAGCTTTCTTT

D: -
size: -
V: TRBV5-1
J: TRBJ2-7
CDR3: CASSLWDGQGLAEQYF
DNA: TGCGCCAGCAGCTTGTGGGACGGGCAGGGGTTGGCCGAGCAGTACTTC

D: TRBD2
size: -
V: TRBV25-1
J: TRBJ2-7
CDR3: CASPGGLSEQYF
DNA: TGTGCCAGCCCGGGGGGACTCTCGGAGCAGTACTTC

D: -
size: -
V: TRBV19
J: TRBJ2-7
CDR3: CASSIAPGPYEQYF
DNA: TGTGCCAGTAGTATAGCCCCGGGACCGTACGAGCAGTACTTC

D: -
size: few
V: TRBV13
J: TRBJ1-6
CDR3: CASSLGLYSPLHF
DNA: TGTGCCAGCAGCTTAGGACTTTACTCACCCCTCCACTTT

D: -
size: -
V: TRBV6-6
J: TRBJ1-3
CDR3: CASRPSSSGNTIYF
DNA: TGTGCCAGCAGGCCCTCGAGCTCTGGAAACACCATATATTTT

D: TRBD1
size: -
V: TRBV5-1
J: TRBJ1-1
CDR3: CASSGQGRGNTEAFF
DNA: TGCGCCAGCAGCGGACAGGGGCGAGGGAACACTGAAGCTTTCTTT

D: -
size: -
V: TRBV19
J: TRBJ1-2
CDR3: CASSWVSFNYGYTF
DNA: TGTGCCAGTAGTTGGGTCAGCTTTAACTATGGCTACACCTTC

D: TRBD1
size: once
V: TRBV5-6
J: TRBJ1-2
CDR3: CASSADRVDYGYTF
DNA: TGTGCCAGCAGCGCGGACAGGGTGGATTATGGCTACACCTTC

D: -
size: -
V: TRBV20-1
J: TRBJ2-7
CDR3: CSARTALEQYF
DNA: TGCAGTGCGAGGACAGCCCTCGAGCAGTACTTC

D: TRBD1
size: -
V: TRBV6-5
J: TRBJ1-2
CDR3: CASSYGTGVAYGYTF
DNA: TGTGCCAGCAGTTATGGGACAGGGGTGGCCTATGGCTACACCTTC

D: -
size: -
V: TRBV4-2
J: TRBJ1-5
CDR3: CASSQDWGGGQPQHF
DNA: TGTGCCAGCAGCCAAGATTGGGGAGGGGGTCAGCCCCAGCATTTT

D: TRBD1
size: -
V: TRBV7-6
J: TRBJ2-1
CDR3: CASSPPGGRYNEQFF
DNA: TGTGCCAGCAGCCCGCCAGGGGGAAGGTACAATGAGCAGTTCTTC

D: -
size: -
V: TRBV7-2
J: TRBJ1-6
CDR3: CASSLAGGNSPLHF
DNA: TGTGCCAGCAGCCTGGCAGGTGGTAATTCACCCCTCCACTTT

D: TRBD1
size: -
V: TRBV10-3
J: TRBJ2-3
CDR3: CAISGTGVSTDTQYF
DNA: TGTGCCATCAGTGGGACAGGGGTTAGCACAGATACGCAGTATTTT

D: TRBD2
size: -
V: TRBV28
J: TRBJ2-1
CDR3: CASSLPGLALNEQFF
DNA: TGTGCCAGCAGTTTGCCCGGACTAGCTCTCAATGAGCAGTTCTTC

D: -
size: -
V: TRBV30
J: TRBJ2-5
CDR3: CAWSVIIGQETQYF
DNA: TGTGCCTGGAGTGTCATAATCGGGCAAGAGACCCAGTACTTC

D: -
size: once
V: TRBV4-3
J: TRBJ1-1
CDR3: CASSQGSGADTEAFF
DNA: TGCGCCAGCAGCCAAGGATCCGGAGCGGACACTGAAGCTTTCTTT

D: TRBD1
size: few
V: TRBV4-1
J: TRBJ1-1
CDR3: CATSRGASTEAFF
DNA: TGCGCCACCAGCAGGGGGGCCTCGACTGAAGCTTTCTTT

D: TRBD1
size: few
V: TRBV6-6
J: TRBJ2-7
CDR3: CASTPDRAYEQYF
DNA: TGTGCCAGCACCCCCGACAGGGCCTACGAGCAGTACTTC

D: -
size: -
V: TRBV5-1
J: TRBJ2-5
CDR3: CASSLGGAETQYF
DNA: TGCGCCAGCAGCTTGGGGGGGGCCGAGACCCAGTACTTC

D: TRBD1
size: -
V: TRBV5-6
J: TRBJ1-1
CDR3: CASSFLDRVNTEAFF
DNA: TGTGCCAGCAGCTTCCTAGACAGGGTGAACACTGAAGCTTTCTTT

D: -
size: -
V: TRBV5-4
J: TRBJ2-3
CDR3: CASSPVGADTQYF
DNA: TGTGCCAGCAGCCCGGTAGGGGCAGATACGCAGTATTTT

D: -
size: once
V: TRBV27
J: TRBJ2-7
CDR3: CASSLSPGHEQYF
DNA: TGTGCCAGCAGTTTATCTCCGGGCCACGAGCAGTACTTC

D: -
size: -
V: TRBV28
J: TRBJ1-2
CDR3: CASSLMVFDYGYTF
DNA: TGTGCCAGCAGTTTGATGGTGTTTGACTATGGCTACACCTTC